This T cell receptor (beta chain) is drawn from a study of technical replicates of blood from several donors. Assay used: immunoSEQ multiplex PCR; TCRdb lists only in-frame clones, some missing. The sample records about 80,000 clones, about nine tenths being singletons. Germline CDR1 reads SEHNR; CDR2 reads FQNEAQ (reference sequence). The CDR3 consists of 12 residues. Trimming cost V 5 bases and J 1 base, with 5 bases left between them. This sequence was found in a human donor in good health. Sequenced material: T cells isolated from PBMCs. The rearrangement joins TRBV7-9 to TRBJ1-1, with D unclear. CDR3 protein: CASSRGNTEAFF. Here the CDR3 DNA reads TGTGCCAGCAGCAGAGGGAACACTGAAGCTTTCTTT.